What follows are 12 T cell receptor beta chains derived from one specimen sequenced in a study of T cells in Graves' hyperthyroidism and ophthalmopathy. There were TCR beta CDR3 regions amplified from RNA transcripts. Initially, a first-round RT-PCR of the TCR CDR3 employed the HTBI primer set. TCRdb reprocessed the multiplex PCR reads via MiXCR and lists one record per CDR3 protein. This table has roughly 560,000 distinct CDR3 sequences, over 12% appearing once. The sequencing sample was made of blood. The source of these receptors is a woman aged 40 to 55 with Graves' ophthalmopathy.

At least ten counts were recorded for this clonotype. The chain has TRBV11-2 and TRBJ2-5; 7 bases map to TRBD2. The germline CDR1 and CDR2 sequences are SGHAT and FQNNGV. V gave up 5 bases and J gave up 7 bases; unmatched junction bases: 7. The CDR3 has 13 amino acids. The CDR3 sequence is CASSHGGSGTQYF. The CDR3 DNA reads TGTGCCAGCAGCCACGGGGGGTCTGGGACCCAGTACTTC.

This clonotype has at least ten counts. The chain recombines TRBV12-3 or TRBV12-4 with TRBJ2-2; 8 nucleotides align to TRBD2. The CDR3 loop spans 17 amino acids. V lost 4 bases, J lost 1 base, and 8 bases stayed unmatched. As DNA, the CDR3 is TGTGCCAGCAGTTCCCGACTAGCGCGTTGGAACACCGGGGAGCTGTTTTTT. This codes for CASSSRLARWNTGELFF.

This clonotype has a count of ten or more. The chain is built from TRBV19 and TRBJ2-7, with D unclear. This CDR3 has 14 amino acids. V lost 3 bases and J lost 3, with 12 bases in between. The germline gives CDR1 LNHDA, CDR2 SQIVND (reference sequence). Here the CDR3 reads CASSIDRDLYEQYF. The CDR3 nucleotides are TGTGCCAGTAGTATCGACCGAGACCTCTACGAGCAGTACTTC.

This clonotype was observed a handful of times. The CDR3 sequence is CSARDGRSGANVLTF. DNA of the CDR3: TGCAGTGCTAGAGATGGTCGCTCTGGGGCCAACGTCCTGACTTTC. V and J are TRBV20-1 and TRBJ2-6, with D unresolved. Trimming cost V 0 bases and J 0 bases, with 6 bases left between them. Germline assignment: CDR1 DFQATT and CDR2 SNEGSKA (reference sequence). The CDR3 runs 15 residues.

This clonotype showed up many times. This sequence joins TRBV2 and TRBJ2-2; TRBD1 aligns across 9 bases. The V segment lost 6 bases and the J segment 6 bases; nucleotides outside the gene matches: 17. The CDR3 is 18 residues long. From germline, CDR1 is SNHLY and CDR2 FYNNEI. The CDR3: CASSGTGGGTAAAGELFF. CDR3 sequence (DNA): TGTGCCAGCAGCGGAACAGGGGGCGGTACTGCGGCGGCCGGGGAGCTGTTTTTT.

At least ten counts were recorded for this clonotype. This chain joins TRBV5-6 and TRBJ2-4; no reliable D call. V was trimmed by 0 bases and J by 0 bases, leaving 10 bases between them. Germline-derived CDR1 and CDR2 are SGHDT and YYEEEE. This CDR3 comprises 16 residues. The CDR3 loop is CASSLGVVLAKNIQYF. The CDR3 DNA reads as TGTGCCAGCAGCTTGGGCGTAGTGCTAGCCAAAAACATTCAGTACTTC.

This clonotype has ten or more counts. The chain is built from TRBV27 and TRBJ2-3; TRBD1 is a possible D gene (6 bases). Germline V gene lookup returns CDR1 MNHEY and CDR2 SMNVEV (reference sequence). Trimming removed 2 bases from V and 6 bases from J, with 12 bases in between. This CDR3 spans 14 amino acids. The CDR3 nucleotides read TGTGCCAGCAGTTTAAGGGGGAGCAGGGATACGCAGTATTTT. As protein: CASSLRGSRDTQYF.

This clonotype has ten or more counts. This chain uses TRBV30 with TRBJ1-2; possible D gene TRBD1, 5 bases. The germline gives CDR1 GTSNPN, CDR2 SVGIG (reference sequence). The CDR3 covers 13 residues. Between the trimmed V and J ends, which lost 4 bases and 3 bases, there was a span of 12 bases. The CDR3: CAWTLGQYYGYTF. In nucleotides, the CDR3 is TGTGCCTGGACCCTGGGGCAGTACTATGGCTACACCTTC.

The gene calls are TRBV5-1 and TRBJ2-5; the D gene is possibly TRBD2 (5 bases). Germline V gene lookup returns CDR1 SGHRS and CDR2 YFSETQ. V lost 0 bases, J lost 0 bases, and 9 bases lay in between. The CDR3 consists of 15 residues. The CDR3 sequence is CASSLAGIYQETQYF. The CDR3 DNA follows: TGCGCCAGCAGCTTGGCCGGGATTTACCAAGAGACCCAGTACTTC.

This clonotype appeared many times. The V gene is TRBV20-1, the J gene TRBJ2-7; 9 nucleotides match TRBD1. The V segment lost 3 bases and the J segment 4 bases; nucleotides outside the gene matches: 7. The germline V gene has CDR1 DFQATT and CDR2 SNEGSKA (reference sequence). The CDR3 spans 14 residues. Here the CDR3 reads CSARFQTGGYEQYF. The CDR3 DNA sequence: TGCAGTGCTAGGTTCCAGACAGGGGGGTACGAGCAGTACTTC.

This clonotype was picked up a small number of times. As DNA, the CDR3 is TGCAGTGCTAGAGACTTCGCAGGGAGGGATGGCTACACCTTC. It translates to CSARDFAGRDGYTF. The V and J genes are TRBV20-1 and TRBJ1-2; possibly TRBD1 for D (5 bases). The germline V gene has CDR1 DFQATT and CDR2 SNEGSKA (reference sequence). The ends were cut back, 0 bases at V and 6 bases at J, with 14 bases in the middle. This CDR3 region has 14 residues.

In its sample, this clonotype was seen many times. The gene calls are TRBV12-3 or TRBV12-4 and TRBJ2-2; D gene unclear. CDR3 length: 13 residues. V was trimmed by 5 bases and J by 1 base, leaving 5 bases between them. Written as DNA, the CDR3 is TGTGCCAGCAGTGAGTTGAACACCGGGGAGCTGTTTTTT. This sequence encodes CASSELNTGELFF.